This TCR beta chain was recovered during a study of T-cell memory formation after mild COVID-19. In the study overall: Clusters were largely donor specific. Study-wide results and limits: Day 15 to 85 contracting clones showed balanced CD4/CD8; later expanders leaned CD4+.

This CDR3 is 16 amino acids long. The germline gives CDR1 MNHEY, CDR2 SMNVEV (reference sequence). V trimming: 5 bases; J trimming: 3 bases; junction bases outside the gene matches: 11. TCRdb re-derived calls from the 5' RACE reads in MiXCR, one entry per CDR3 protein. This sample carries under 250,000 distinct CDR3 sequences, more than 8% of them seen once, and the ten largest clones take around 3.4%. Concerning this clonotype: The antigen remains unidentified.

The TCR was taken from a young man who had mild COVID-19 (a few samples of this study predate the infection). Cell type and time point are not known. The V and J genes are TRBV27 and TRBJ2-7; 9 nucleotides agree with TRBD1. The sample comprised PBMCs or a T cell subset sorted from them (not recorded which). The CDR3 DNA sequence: TGTGCCAGCAGTATGAAGCCGGGACAGGGTTTCTACGAGCAGTACTTC. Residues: CASSMKPGQGFYEQYF.